This T cell receptor beta chain was recovered during a study of cytomegalovirus exposure and HLA in healthy donors. Study outcomes and limitations: The study found most TCR sequences rare, yet found some public TCRs in many donors. There were 164 TCR beta chains listed as cytomegalovirus-associated. Subsequent analysis revealed that first-cohort TCR clusters tended to co-occur in the 120 or so validation repertoires.

This clone appeared once. Its antigen is unknown. CDR3 length equals 17 residues. V lost 0 bases to trimming and J lost 4 bases; unmatched junction nucleotides: 8. From germline, CDR1 is SEHNR and CDR2 FQNEAQ (reference sequence). Method: immunoSEQ multiplex PCR; TCRdb's copy keeps in-frame clones and lacks some. The table includes fewer than 150,000 clones, roughly nine tenths detected once. Material: PBMCs. This TCR came from a man in his late teens or twenties in good health and CMV-seropositive. The gene calls are TRBV7-9 and TRBJ2-3; TRBD2 matches at 9 bases. CDR3 DNA: TGTGCCAGCAGCTTAGCTCTGCGGGGGGGACGGGCAGATACGCAGTATTTT. Amino acid sequence: CASSLALRGGRADTQYF.